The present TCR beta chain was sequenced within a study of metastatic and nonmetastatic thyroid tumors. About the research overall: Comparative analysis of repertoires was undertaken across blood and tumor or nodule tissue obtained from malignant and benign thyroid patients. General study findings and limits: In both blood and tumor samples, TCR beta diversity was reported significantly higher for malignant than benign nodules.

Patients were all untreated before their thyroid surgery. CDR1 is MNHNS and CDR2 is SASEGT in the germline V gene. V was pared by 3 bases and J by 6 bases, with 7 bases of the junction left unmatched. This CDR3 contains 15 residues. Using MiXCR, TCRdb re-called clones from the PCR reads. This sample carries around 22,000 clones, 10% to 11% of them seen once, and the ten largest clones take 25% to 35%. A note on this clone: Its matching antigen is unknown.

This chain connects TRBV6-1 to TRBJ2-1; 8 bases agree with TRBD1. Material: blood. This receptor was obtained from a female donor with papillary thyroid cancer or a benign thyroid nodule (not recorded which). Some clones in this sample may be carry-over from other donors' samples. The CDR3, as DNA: TGTGCCAGCAGTGAGACAGGGGTCAGGAGCAATGAGCAGTTCTTC. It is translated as CASSETGVRSNEQFF.